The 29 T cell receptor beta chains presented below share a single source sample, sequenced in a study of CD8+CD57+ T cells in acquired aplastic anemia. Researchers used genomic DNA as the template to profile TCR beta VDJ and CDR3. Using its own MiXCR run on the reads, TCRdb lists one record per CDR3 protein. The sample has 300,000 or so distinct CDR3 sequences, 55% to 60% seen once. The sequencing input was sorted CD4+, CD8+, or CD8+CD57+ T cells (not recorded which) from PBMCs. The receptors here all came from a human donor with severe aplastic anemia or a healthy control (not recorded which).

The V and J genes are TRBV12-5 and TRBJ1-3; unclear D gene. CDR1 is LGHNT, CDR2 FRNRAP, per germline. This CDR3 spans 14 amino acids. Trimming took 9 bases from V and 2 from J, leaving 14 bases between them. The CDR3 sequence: CARRLVGTGNTIYF. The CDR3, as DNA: TGTGCTAGAAGATTGGTGGGGACTGGAAACACCATATATTTT.

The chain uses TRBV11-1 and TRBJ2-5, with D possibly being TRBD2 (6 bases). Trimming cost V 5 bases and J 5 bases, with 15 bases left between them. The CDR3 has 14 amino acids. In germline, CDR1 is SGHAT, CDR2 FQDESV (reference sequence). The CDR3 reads CASSMMGGGETQYF. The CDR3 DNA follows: TGTGCCAGCAGCATGATGGGAGGCGGGGAGACCCAGTACTTC.

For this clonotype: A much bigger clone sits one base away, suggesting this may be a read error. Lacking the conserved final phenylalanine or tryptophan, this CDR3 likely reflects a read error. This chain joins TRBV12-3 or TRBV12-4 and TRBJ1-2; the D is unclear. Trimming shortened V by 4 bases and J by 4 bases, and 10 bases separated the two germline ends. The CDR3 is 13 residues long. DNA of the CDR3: TGTGCCAGCAGTTACTTCGAGCGCTATGGCTACACCCTC. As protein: CASSYFERYGYTL.

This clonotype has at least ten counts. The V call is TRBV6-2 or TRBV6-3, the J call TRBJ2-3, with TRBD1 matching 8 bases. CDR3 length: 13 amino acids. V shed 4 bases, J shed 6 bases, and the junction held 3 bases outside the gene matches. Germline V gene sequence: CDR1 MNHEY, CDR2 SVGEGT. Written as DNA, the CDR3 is TGTGCCAGCAGTTCCCAGGGGGCCGATACGCAGTATTTT. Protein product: CASSSQGADTQYF.

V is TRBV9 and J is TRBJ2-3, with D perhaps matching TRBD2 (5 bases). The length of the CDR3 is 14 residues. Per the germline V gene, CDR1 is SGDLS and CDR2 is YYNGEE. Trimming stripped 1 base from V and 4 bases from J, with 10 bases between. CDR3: CASSVMDSPDTQYF. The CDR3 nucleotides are TGTGCCAGCAGCGTAATGGACTCCCCAGATACGCAGTATTTT. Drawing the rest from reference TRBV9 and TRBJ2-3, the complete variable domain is DSGVTQTPKHLITATGQRVTLRCSPRSGDLSVYWYQQSLDQGLQFLIQYYNGEERAKGNILERFSAQQFPDLHSELNLSSLELGDSALYFCASSVMDSPDTQYFGPGTRLTVL.

The CDR3 coding sequence is TGTGCCAGCAGTTTGTTAAGGCTTCGGGAGACCCAGTACTTC. This encodes CASSLLRLRETQYF. The rearrangement joins TRBV12-3 or TRBV12-4 to TRBJ2-5; unclear D gene. Trimming shortened V by 3 bases and J by 5 bases, and 13 bases separated the two germline ends. This CDR3 contains 14 residues.

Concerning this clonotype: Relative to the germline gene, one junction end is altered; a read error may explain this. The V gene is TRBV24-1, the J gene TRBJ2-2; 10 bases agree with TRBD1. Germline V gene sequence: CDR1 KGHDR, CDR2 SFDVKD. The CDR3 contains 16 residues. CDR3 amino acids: CATSDSGTGDTGELLF. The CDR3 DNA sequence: TGTGCCACCAGTGATTCCGGGACAGGGGACACCGGGGAGCTGCTTTTT.

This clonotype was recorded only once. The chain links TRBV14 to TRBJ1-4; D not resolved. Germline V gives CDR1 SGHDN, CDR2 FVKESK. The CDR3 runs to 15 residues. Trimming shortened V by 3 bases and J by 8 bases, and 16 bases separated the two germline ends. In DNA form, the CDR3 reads TGTGCCAGCAGCCAGGTCCGGGCCACCGGCGAAAAACTGTTTTTT. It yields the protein CASSQVRATGEKLFF.

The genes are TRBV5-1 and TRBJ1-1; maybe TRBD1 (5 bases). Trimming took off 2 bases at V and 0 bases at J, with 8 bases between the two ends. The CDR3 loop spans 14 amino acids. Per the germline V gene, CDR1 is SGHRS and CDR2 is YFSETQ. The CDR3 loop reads CASSFGTVNTEAFF. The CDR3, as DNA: TGCGCCAGCAGCTTTGGGACGGTGAACACTGAAGCTTTCTTT.

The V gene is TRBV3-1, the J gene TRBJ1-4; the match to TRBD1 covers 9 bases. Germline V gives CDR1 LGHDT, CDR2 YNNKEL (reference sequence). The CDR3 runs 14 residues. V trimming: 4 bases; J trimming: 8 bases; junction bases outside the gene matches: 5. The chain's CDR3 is CASSLWTGVEKLFF. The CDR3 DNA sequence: TGTGCCAGCAGCCTGTGGACAGGGGTGGAAAAACTGTTTTTT. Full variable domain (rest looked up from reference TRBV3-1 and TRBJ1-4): DTAVSQTPKYLVTQMGNDKSIKCEQNLGHDTMYWYKQDSKKFLKIMFSYNNKELIINETVPNRFSPKSPDKAHLNLHINSLELGDSAVYFCASSLWTGVEKLFFGSGTQLSVL.

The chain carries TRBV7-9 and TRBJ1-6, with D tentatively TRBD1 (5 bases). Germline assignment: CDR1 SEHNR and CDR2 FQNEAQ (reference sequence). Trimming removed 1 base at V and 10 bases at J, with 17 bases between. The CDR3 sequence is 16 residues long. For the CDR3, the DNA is TGTGCCAGCAGCTTAGATATAAGGACAAAGCGGTCACCCCTCCACTTT. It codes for CASSLDIRTKRSPLHF.

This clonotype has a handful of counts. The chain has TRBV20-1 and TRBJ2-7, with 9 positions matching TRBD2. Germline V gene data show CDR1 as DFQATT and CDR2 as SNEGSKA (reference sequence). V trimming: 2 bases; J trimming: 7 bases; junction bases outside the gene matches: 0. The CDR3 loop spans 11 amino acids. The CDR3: CSARLAGEQYF. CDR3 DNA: TGCAGTGCTAGACTAGCGGGGGAGCAGTACTTC.

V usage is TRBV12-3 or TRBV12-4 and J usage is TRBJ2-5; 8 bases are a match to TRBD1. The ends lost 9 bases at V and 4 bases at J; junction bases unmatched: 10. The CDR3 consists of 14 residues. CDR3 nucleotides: TGTGCCAGTATAAAACAGGGGGTGTCAGAGACCCAGTACTTC. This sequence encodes CASIKQGVSETQYF.

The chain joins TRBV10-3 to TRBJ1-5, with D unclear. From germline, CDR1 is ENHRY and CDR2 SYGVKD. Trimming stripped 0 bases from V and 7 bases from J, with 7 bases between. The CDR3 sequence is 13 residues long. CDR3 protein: CAISESLVQPQHF. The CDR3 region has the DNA TGTGCCATCAGTGAGTCGCTCGTCCAGCCCCAGCATTTT.

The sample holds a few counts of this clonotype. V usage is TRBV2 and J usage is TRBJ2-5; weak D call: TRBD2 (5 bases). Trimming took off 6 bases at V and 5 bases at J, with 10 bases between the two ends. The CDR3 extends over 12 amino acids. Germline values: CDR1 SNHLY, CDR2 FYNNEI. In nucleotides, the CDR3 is TGTGCCAGCAGCCCCACGGGGGAGACCCAGTACTTC. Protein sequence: CASSPTGETQYF.

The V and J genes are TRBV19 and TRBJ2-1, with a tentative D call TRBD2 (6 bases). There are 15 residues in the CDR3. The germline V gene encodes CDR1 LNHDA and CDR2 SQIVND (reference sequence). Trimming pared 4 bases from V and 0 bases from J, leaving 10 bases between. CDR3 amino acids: CASSTLGGSYNEQFF. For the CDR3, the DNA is TGTGCCAGTAGTACTTTGGGGGGCTCCTACAATGAGCAGTTCTTC.

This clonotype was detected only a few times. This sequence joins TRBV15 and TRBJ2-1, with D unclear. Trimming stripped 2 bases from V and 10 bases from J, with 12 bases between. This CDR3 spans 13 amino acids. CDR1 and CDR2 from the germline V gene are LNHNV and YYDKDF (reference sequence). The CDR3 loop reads CATSRPQLGEQFF. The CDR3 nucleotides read TGTGCCACCAGCAGACCCCAGTTAGGCGAGCAGTTCTTC.

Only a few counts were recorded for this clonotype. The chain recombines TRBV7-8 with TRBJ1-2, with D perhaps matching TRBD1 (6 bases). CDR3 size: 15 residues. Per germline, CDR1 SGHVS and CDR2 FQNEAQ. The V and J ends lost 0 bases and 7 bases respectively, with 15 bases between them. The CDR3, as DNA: TGTGCCAGCAGCTTAGCCGACAGGTTCTTGGGTGGCTACACCTTC. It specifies CASSLADRFLGGYTF. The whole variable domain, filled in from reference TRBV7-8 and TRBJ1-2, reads GAGVSQSPRYKVAKRGQDVALRCDPISGHVSLFWYQQALGQGPEFLTYFQNEAQLDKSGLPSDRFFAERPEGSVSTLKIQRTQQEDSAVYLCASSLADRFLGGYTFGSGTRLTVV.

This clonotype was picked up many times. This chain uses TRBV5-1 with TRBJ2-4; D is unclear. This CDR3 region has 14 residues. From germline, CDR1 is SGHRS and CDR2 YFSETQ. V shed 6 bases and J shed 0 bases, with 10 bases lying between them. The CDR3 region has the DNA TGCGCCAGCACCCCAGACGTAGCCAAAAACATTCAGTACTTC. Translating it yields CASTPDVAKNIQYF.

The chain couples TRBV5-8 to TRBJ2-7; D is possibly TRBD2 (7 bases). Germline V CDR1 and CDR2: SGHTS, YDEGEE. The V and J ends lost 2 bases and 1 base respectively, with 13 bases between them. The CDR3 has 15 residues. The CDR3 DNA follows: TGTGCCAGCAGCTTAGGGGGGGACAAATCCTACGAGCAGTACTTC. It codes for CASSLGGDKSYEQYF.

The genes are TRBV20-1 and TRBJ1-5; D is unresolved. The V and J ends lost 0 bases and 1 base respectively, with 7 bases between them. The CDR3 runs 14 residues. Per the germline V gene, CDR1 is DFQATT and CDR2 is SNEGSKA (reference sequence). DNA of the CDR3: TGCAGTGCTAGAGACTCATGGAGCAATCAGCCCCAGCATTTT. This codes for CSARDSWSNQPQHF.

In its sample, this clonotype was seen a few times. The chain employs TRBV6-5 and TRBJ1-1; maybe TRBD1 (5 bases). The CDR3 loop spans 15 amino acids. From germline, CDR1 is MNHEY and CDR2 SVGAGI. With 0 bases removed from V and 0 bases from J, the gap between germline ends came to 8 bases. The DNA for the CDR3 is TGTGCCAGCAGTTACTCTGGACACCTGAACACTGAAGCTTTCTTT. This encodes CASSYSGHLNTEAFF.

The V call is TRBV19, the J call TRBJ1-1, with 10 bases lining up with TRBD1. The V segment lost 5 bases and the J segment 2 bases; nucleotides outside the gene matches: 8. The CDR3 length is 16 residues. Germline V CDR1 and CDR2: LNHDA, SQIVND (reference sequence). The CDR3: CASSWQRDRGNTEAFF. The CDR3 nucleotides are TGTGCCAGTAGTTGGCAGCGGGACAGGGGCAACACTGAAGCTTTCTTT.

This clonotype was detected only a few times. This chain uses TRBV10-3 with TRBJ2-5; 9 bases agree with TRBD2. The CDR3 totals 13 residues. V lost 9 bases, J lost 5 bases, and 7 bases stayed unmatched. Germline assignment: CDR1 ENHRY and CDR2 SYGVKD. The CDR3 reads CAIQAGGEETQYF. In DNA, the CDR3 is TGTGCCATTCAAGCGGGAGGTGAGGAGACCCAGTACTTC.

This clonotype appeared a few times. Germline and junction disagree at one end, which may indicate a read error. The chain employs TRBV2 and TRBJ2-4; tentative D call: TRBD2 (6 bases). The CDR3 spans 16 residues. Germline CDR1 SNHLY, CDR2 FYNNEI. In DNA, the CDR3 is TGTGCCAGCAGAAGCCAGGAGGTACTAGCCAAAACCATTCAGTACTTC. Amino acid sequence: CASRSQEVLAKTIQYF.

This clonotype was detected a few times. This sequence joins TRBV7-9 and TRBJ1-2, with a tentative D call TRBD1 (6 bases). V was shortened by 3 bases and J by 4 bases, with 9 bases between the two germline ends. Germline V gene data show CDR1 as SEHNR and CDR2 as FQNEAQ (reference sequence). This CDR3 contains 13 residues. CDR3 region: CASSLAGAYGYTF. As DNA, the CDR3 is TGTGCCAGCAGCTTGGCAGGGGCCTATGGCTACACCTTC.

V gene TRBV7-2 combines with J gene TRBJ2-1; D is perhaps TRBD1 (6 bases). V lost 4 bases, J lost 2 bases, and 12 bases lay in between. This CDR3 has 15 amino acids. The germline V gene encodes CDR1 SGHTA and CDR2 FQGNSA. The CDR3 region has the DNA TGTGCCAGCAGCTCTTCAGGGGTGACCTACAATGAGCAGTTCTTC. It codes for CASSSSGVTYNEQFF.

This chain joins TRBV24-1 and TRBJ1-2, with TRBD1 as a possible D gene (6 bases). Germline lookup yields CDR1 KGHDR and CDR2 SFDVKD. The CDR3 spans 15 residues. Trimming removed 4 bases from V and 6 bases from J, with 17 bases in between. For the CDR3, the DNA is TGTGCCACCAGTGACCGGGACCGGGGGCGGGATGGCTACACCTTC. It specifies CATSDRDRGRDGYTF.

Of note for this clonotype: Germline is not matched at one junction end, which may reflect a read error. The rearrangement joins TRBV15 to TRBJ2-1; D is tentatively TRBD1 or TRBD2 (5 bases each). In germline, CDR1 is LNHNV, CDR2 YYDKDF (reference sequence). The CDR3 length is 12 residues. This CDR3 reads CATSKRDGEQFF. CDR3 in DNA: TGTGCCACCAGCAAGAGGGACGGGGAGCAGTTCTTT.